This T cell receptor (beta chain) was found in a study of blood T cell repertoires in COVID-19. Generated by immunoSEQ multiplex PCR, the TCRdb table keeps only in-frame clones and is missing some. In the table there are about 210,000 clones, 70% to 90% of which are singletons. The CDR3 loop spans 16 amino acids. CDR1 is LGHNA and CDR2 is YNFKEQ in the germline V gene. V dropped 1 base and J dropped 6; count of bases not matched to a gene: 6. The rearrangement uses TRBV4-2 and TRBJ2-1, with 10 bases identical to TRBD2. This TCR was sampled from a woman in her 40s with acute or convalescent COVID-19. The sample comprised peripheral blood. The CDR3 spells CASSQGAGGPFNEQFF. CDR3 DNA sequence: TGTGCCAGCAGCCAAGGAGCGGGGGGGCCTTTCAATGAGCAGTTCTTC.